This T cell receptor (beta chain) appears in the sequencing data of a study of blood T cell repertoires in COVID-19. At the level of the study: COVID-19 samples, acute and convalescent, were from the United States, Italy and Spain. In each case, the material was cDNA or gDNA derived from T cells, B-cell-depleted T cells, or PBMCs.

In the study's own analysis: Amplification from reference gene primers served as the basis for estimated nucleated cell counts. Using immunoSEQ multiplex PCR, the repertoire was profiled, and TCRdb retains in-frame clones only, with some absent. V, J and clone size are taken as reported in that table, and D and trimming were inferred from the DNA itself. The sample shows around 450,000 clones, about 89% of them seen only once. Material: peripheral blood. This TCR was recovered from a woman in her twenties or thirties with acute or convalescent COVID-19.

CDR3 nucleotide sequence: TGTGCCTGGAGAGCGGGGGGGCCGTCCTACGAGCAGTACTTC. Translation: CAWRAGGPSYEQYF. The J gene is TRBJ2-7, the V gene TRBV30; 10 bases agree with TRBD2. The trim removed 3 bases at V and 1 base at J, leaving 3 bases unmatched. CDR3 length: 14 residues. The germline V gene encodes CDR1 GTSNPN and CDR2 SVGIG (reference sequence).